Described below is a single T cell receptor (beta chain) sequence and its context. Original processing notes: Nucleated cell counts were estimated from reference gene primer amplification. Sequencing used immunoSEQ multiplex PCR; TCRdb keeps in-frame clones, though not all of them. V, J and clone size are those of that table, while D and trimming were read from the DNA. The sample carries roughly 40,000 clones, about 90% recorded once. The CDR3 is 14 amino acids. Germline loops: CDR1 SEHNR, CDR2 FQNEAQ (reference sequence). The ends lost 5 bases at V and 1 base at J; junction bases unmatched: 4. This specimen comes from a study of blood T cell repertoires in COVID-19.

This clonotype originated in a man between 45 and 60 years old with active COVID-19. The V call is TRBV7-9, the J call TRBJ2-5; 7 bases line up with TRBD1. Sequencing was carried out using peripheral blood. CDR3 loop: CASSHTGAQETQYF. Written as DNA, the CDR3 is TGTGCCAGCAGCCACACAGGGGCCCAAGAGACCCAGTACTTC.